This record covers a single TCR beta chain. Authors' analysis steps: Cell counts per sample came from amplifying reference gene primers. TCRdb's copy holds only in-frame clones and misses some; the assay was immunoSEQ multiplex PCR. V, J and clone size were drawn from that table, and D and trimming were deduced from the DNA. The sample contains a few hundred thousand clones, 80% to 90% of which appear only once. The data originate from a study of blood T cell repertoires in COVID-19. At the level of the study: T cells, B-cell-depleted T cells, or PBMCs provided the cDNA or gDNA that served as material.

The CDR3 has 13 residues. V was cut by 7 bases and J by 6 bases, with 15 bases left in between. CDR1 is LNHDA and CDR2 is SQIVND in the germline V gene (reference sequence). The chain recombines TRBV19 with TRBJ1-2; D gene unclear. The sequence was collected from a man aged 30 to 39 who had recovered from COVID-19. Material: PBMCs or T cells enriched from blood (not recorded which). This CDR3 reads CASTRSGRHGYTF. The CDR3 DNA follows: TGTGCCAGTACGAGATCGGGAAGGCATGGCTACACCTTC.